This T cell receptor beta chain was identified in a study of technical replicates of blood from several donors. The V gene end was trimmed by 3 bases and the J gene end by 3 bases; junction bases not matched to a gene: 8. The CDR3 length is 16 residues. Looked up from germline, CDR1 is MGHDK and CDR2 is SYGVNS. Only in-frame clones appear in the TCRdb table, and some are missing; sequencing was by immunoSEQ multiplex PCR. Here the sample spans 65,000 to 80,000 clones, 96% being singletons. Sequencing was done on a sample of T cells isolated from PBMCs. The clonotype was recovered from a human donor in good health. V usage is TRBV25-1 and J usage is TRBJ2-3; 8 positions agree with TRBD2. The CDR3 DNA reads TGTGCCAGCAGTGAGTCAAGCGGGAGTTTAACAGATACGCAGTATTTT. Amino acids: CASSESSGSLTDTQYF. The full variable domain, its missing parts supplied by reference TRBV25-1 and TRBJ2-3, is EADIYQTPRYLVIGTGKKITLECSQTMGHDKMYWYQQDPGMELHLIHYSYGVNSTEKGDLSSESTVSRIRTEHFPLTLESARPSHTSQYLCASSESSGSLTDTQYFGPGTRLTVL.